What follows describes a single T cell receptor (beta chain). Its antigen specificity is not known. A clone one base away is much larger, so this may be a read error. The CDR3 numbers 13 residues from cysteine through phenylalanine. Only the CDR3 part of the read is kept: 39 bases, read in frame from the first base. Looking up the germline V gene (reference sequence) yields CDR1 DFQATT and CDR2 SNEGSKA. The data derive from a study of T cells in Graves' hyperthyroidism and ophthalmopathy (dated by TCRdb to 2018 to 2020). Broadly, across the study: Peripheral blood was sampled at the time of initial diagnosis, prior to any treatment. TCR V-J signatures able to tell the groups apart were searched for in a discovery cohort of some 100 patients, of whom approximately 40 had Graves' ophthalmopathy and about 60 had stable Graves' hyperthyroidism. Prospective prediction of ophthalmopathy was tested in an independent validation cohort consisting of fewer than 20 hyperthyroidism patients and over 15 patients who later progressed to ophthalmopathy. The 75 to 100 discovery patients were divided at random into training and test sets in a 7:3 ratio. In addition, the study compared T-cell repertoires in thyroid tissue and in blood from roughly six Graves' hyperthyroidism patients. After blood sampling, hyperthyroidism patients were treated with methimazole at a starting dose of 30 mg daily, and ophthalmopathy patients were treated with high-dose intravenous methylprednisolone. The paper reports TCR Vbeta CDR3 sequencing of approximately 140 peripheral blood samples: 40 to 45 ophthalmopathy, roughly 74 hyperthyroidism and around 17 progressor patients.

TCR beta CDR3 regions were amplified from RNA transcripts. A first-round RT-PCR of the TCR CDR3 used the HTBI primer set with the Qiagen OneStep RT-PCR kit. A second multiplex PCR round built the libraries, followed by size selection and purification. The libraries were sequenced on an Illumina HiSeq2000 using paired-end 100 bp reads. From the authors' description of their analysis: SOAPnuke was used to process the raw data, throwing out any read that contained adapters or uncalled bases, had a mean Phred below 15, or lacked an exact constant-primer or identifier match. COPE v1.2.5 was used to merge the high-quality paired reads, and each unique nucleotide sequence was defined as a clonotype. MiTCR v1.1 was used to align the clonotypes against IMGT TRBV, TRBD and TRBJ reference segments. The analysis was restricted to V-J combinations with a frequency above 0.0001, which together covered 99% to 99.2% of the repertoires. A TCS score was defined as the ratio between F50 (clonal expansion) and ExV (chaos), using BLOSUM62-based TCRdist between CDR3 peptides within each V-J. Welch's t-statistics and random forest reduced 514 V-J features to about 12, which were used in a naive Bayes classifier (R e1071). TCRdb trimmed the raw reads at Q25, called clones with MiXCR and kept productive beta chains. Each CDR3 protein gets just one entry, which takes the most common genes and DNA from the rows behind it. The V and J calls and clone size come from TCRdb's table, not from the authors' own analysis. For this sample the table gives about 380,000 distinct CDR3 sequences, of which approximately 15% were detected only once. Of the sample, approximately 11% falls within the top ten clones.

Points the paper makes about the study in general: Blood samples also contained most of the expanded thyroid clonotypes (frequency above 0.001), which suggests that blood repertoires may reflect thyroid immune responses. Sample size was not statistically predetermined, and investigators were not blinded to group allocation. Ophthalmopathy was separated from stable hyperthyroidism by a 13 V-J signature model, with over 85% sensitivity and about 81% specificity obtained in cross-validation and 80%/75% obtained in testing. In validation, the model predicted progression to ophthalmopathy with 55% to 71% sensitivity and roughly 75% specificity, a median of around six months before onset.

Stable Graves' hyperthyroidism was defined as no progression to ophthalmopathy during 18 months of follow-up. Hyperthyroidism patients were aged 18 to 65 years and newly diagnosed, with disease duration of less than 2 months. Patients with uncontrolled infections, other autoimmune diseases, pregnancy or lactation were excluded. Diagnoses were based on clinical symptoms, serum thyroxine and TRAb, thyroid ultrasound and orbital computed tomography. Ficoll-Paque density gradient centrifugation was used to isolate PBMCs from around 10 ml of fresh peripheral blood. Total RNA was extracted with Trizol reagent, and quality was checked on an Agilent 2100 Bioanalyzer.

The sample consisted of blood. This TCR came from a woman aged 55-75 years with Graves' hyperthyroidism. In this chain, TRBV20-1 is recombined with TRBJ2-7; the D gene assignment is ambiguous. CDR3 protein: CSARWPPHYEQHF. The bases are TGCAGTGCTAGGTGGCCTCCCCACTACGAGCAGCACTTC.